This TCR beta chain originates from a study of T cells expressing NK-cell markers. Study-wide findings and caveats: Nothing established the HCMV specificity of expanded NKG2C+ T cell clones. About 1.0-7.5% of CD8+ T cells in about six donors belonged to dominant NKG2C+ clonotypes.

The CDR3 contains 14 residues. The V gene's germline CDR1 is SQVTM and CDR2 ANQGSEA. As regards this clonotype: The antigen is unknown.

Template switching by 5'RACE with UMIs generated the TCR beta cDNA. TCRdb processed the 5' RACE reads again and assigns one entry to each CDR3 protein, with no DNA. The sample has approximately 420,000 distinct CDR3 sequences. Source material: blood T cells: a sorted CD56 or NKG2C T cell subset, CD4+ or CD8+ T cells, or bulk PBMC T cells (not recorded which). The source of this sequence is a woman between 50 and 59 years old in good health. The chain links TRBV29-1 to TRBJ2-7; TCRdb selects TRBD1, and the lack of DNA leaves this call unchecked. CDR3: CSVEEPGPPWEQYF.